This TCR beta chain derives from a study of early T cells in non-severe SARS-CoV-2 infection. TCRdb independently ran MiXCR on the 5' RACE reads; one entry per CDR3 protein. The top ten hold 2.5% to 3% of the sample, which has over 50,000 distinct CDR3 sequences, around 12% seen once. Germline V gene lookup returns CDR1 SEHNR and CDR2 FQNEAQ (reference sequence). Trimming shortened V by 5 bases and J by 2 bases, and 13 bases separated the two germline ends. This CDR3 has 14 residues. The source of this sequence is an adult who was a healthcare worker with PCR-confirmed SARS-CoV-2 infection or an uninfected control (not recorded which). Sequences were obtained from whole blood. This chain links TRBV7-9 with TRBJ2-7; D gene unclear. In DNA, the CDR3 is TGTGCCAGCAGCCCACGTTTGGGTACCTACGAGCAGTACTTC. This encodes CASSPRLGTYEQYF.